This T cell receptor beta chain originates from a study of blood T cell repertoires in COVID-19. Study-wide background: Italy, Spain and the United States were the sources of the convalescent and acute COVID-19 samples. PBMCs, B-cell-depleted T cells, or T cells provided the cDNA or gDNA that made up the material.

Sequencing used immunoSEQ multiplex PCR; TCRdb keeps in-frame clones, though not all of them. This table has about 370,000 clones, around 92% appearing once. Donors in Cohort 3 counted as recovered after two negative PCRs, clearance, or symptom resolution. The specimen was PBMCs or T cells enriched from blood (not recorded which). The clonotype comes from a woman in her thirties who had recovered from COVID-19.

CDR3 in DNA: TGTGCCAGCAGGGACACCTCCTACAATGAGCAGTTCTTC. Its protein product is CASRDTSYNEQFF. The chain recombines TRBV2 with TRBJ2-1; a weak D match, TRBD1 (5 bases). Germline lookup yields CDR1 SNHLY and CDR2 FYNNEI. V dropped 6 bases and J dropped 0 bases, with 6 bases sitting between them. The CDR3 contains 13 residues.